Listed below are T cell receptor beta chains from one sample, sequenced in a study of regulatory T cells in long-lasting Graves disease. TCRdb itself ran the multiplex PCR reads through MiXCR, one entry per CDR3 protein. Of about 360,000 distinct CDR3 sequences in the sample, around 15% are singletons; the top ten hold 20% to 25%. These data were also reused for a study on T cells in Graves' hyperthyroidism and ophthalmopathy.

The sequencing used peripheral blood mononuclear cells (PBMCs), collected at new diagnosis, from a patient treated with antithyroid drugs. The receptor set was obtained from a woman aged 18-29 years with Graves disease. Both conserved end residues are trimmed from each CDR3.

TRBJ2-1	TRBV2	ASSEMGNEQF
TRBJ1-1	TRBV9	ASSFHWASNTEAF
TRBJ1-6	TRBV3-1	ASSLGQGSSPLH
TRBJ1-1	TRBV12-3/TRBV12-4	ASSTPTPEAF
TRBJ2-1	TRBV5-1	ASSPIGTSVEQF
TRBJ2-6	TRBV6-2/TRBV6-3	ASSDDPSGANVLT
TRBJ1-1	TRBV29-1	SARDGGTEAF
TRBJ2-1	TRBV7-3	ASSLPANEQF
TRBJ2-1	TRBV19	ASSWGTGEHEQF
TRBJ2-7	TRBV27	ASSRQGEGYEQY
TRBJ2-7	TRBV27	ASSKIMGTGTRGYEQY
TRBJ1-1	TRBV12-3/TRBV12-4	ASSRQGMQNTEAF
TRBJ1-2	TRBV3-1	ASSRRTGGNYT
TRBJ1-4	TRBV27	ASQGVEKLF
TRBJ2-2	TRBV18	ASSPPSGRHTFGELF
TRBJ2-2	TRBV7-3	ASSLTGGGERTGELF
TRBJ1-2	TRBV15	ATSTNRALDGYT
TRBJ2-3	TRBV5-1	ASSVGDRTDTQY
TRBJ2-3	TRBV2	ASRTRQTDTQY
TRBJ2-7	TRBV30	AWGSRGYEQY
TRBJ2-3	TRBV7-8	ASTQGRGASTDTQY
TRBJ1-1	TRBV7-8	ASRQGTANTEAF
TRBJ1-3	TRBV27	ASSSGDTIY
TRBJ2-3	TRBV28	ASTISGGLDTQY
TRBJ2-3	TRBV7-6	ASTMTGGVSDTQY
TRBJ1-2	TRBV5-1	ASSARDSNYGYT
TRBJ1-1	TRBV15	ATRDYSSLRFGPSEAF